Each of the 8 T cell receptor beta chains below was sequenced from the same sample in a study of CD4 T cells in relation to SARS-CoV-2 and coronaviruses (dated by TCRdb to 2020 to 2023). CD4+ T cells from unexposed donors were collected before the COVID-19 pandemic (2011-2018). After approximately 11 days of culture, CD4+ T cells were isolated with the EasySep CD4+ T cell isolation kit. These receptors have no known antigen. The receptor library was made with the immunoSEQ multiplex PCR assay. This immuneACCESS table, as held by TCRdb, lists in-frame sequences with V and J called but not all clones. Of the missing ones, under half trace to an unresolved V gene in checked studies; the others have no known cause. Recorded for this sample are 12,000 or so clones; roughly 65% of them occurred a single time. More than 6.5% of the sample goes to the ten largest clones. Sequencing was performed on CD4+ T cells from PBMCs, cultured in vitro. These TCRs come from a human donor in good health.

The chain has TRBV7-3 and TRBJ2-7; 8 bases agree with TRBD2. Germline values: CDR1 SGHTA, CDR2 FQGTGA. The CDR3 is 15 residues long. Trimming removed 2 bases from V and 0 bases from J; junction bases left unmatched: 3. This CDR3 is CASSLAGGSSYEQYF. The CDR3 coding sequence is TGTGCCAGCAGCTTAGCGGGGGGTAGCTCCTACGAGCAGTACTTC.

V gene TRBV19 combines with J gene TRBJ2-7, with a tentative D call TRBD1 (8 bases). The V end was cut by 5 bases, the J end by 1 base, with 24 bases between. The CDR3 runs 18 residues. Germline-derived CDR1 and CDR2 are LNHDA and SQIVND (reference sequence). CDR3 nucleotide sequence: TGTGCCAGTAGTGAAATATACAGGGGGGGGTTGCCTTCCTACGAGCAGTACTTC. Protein product: CASSEIYRGGLPSYEQYF.

This clone has only a few counts. V usage is TRBV7-9 and J usage is TRBJ1-5; D unclear. The germline gives CDR1 SEHNR, CDR2 FQNEAQ (reference sequence). The CDR3 runs 12 residues. V lost 0 bases to trimming and J lost 5 bases, with 2 bases between them. CDR3 loop: CASSLADQPQHF. DNA of the CDR3: TGTGCCAGCAGCTTAGCAGATCAGCCCCAGCATTTT.

This clone appeared a few times. The rearrangement joins TRBV28 to TRBJ1-4; 10 nucleotides match TRBD1. The V and J ends lost 3 bases and 1 base, in that order; junction bases with no gene match: 5. The CDR3 totals 17 residues. Germline CDR1 and CDR2: MDHEN and SYDVKM. CDR3 residues: CASSFDRGRVTNEKLFF. Written as DNA, the CDR3 is TGTGCCAGCAGTTTCGACAGGGGGCGAGTAACTAATGAAAAACTGTTTTTT.

The chain recombines TRBV9 with TRBJ2-7, with D unresolved. V was pared by 0 bases and J by 2 bases, with 12 bases between. This CDR3 contains 15 residues. CDR1 and CDR2 from the germline V gene are SGDLS and YYNGEE. Here the CDR3 reads CASSVAETHTYEQYF. The CDR3 DNA sequence: TGTGCCAGCAGCGTAGCTGAGACACACACCTACGAGCAGTACTTC.

The chain is built from TRBV29-1 and TRBJ2-3; 7 positions match TRBD1. The CDR3 covers 14 residues. Per the germline V gene, CDR1 is SQVTM and CDR2 is ANQGSEA. V lost 6 bases to trimming and J lost 6 bases; unmatched junction nucleotides: 12. The CDR3 reads CSVRGAGGFDTQYF. CDR3 nucleotide sequence: TGCAGCGTGAGGGGAGCAGGGGGATTTGATACGCAGTATTTT.

The gene calls are TRBV3-1 (or the pseudogene TRBV3-2) and TRBJ1-6, with unresolved D. The V gene's germline CDR1 is LGHDT and CDR2 YNNKEL (reference sequence). The length of the CDR3 is 13 residues. V lost 1 base, J lost 14 bases, and 12 bases lay in between. The CDR3 sequence is CASSQGEIPTLHF. Written as DNA, the CDR3 is TGTGCCAGCAGCCAAGGGGAGATCCCCACCCTCCACTTT.

The table lists this clone with a few counts. V and J are TRBV12-5 and TRBJ1-4; 7 bases line up with TRBD1. Germline V gene sequence: CDR1 LGHNT, CDR2 FRNRAP. CDR3 length equals 20 residues. V shed 1 base, J shed 0 bases, and the junction held 14 bases outside the gene matches. The CDR3 DNA reads as TGTGCTAGTGGTTTGGCCGGGACAGCGAATATAAGGGCAACTAATGAAAAACTGTTTTTT. Translating gives CASGLAGTANIRATNEKLFF.